This is a list of T cell receptor beta chains from one sample in a study of cytotoxic CD8 clonotypes in ibrutinib-treated CLL. Data came from immunoSEQ multiplex PCR; TCRdb stores just in-frame clones and leaves some out. The sample has about 40,000 clones, 70% seen once; the top ten hold roughly 9.1%. The sequencing here drew on PBMCs, taken at disease progression, from a patient treated with ibrutinib. The receptors here all came from a human donor with chronic lymphocytic leukemia. CDR3s include the opening cysteine and the closing phenylalanine or tryptophan. D genes are given only for firm matches. Rows give clone size only sometimes, using once, few, many, or a class for an expanded clone.

j_call v_call d_call clone_size cdr3_aa cdr3_nt
TRBJ2-1 TRBV7-7 . . CASSLAAGGEQFF TGTGCTAGCAGCTTAGCGGCCGGAGGCGAGCAGTTCTTC
TRBJ2-1 TRBV25-1 TRBD2 . CASSEYSGSRNEQFF TGTGCCAGCAGTGAATATAGCGGGAGTCGAAATGAGCAGTTCTTC
TRBJ2-5 TRBV5-6 . . CASSFSSGDQETQYF TGTGCCAGCAGCTTCTCCTCGGGCGACCAAGAGACCCAGTACTTC
TRBJ1-5 TRBV10-3 . . CAISSGTTYSNQPQHF TGTGCCATCAGCTCCGGGACAACCTATAGCAATCAGCCCCAGCATTTT
TRBJ2-2 TRBV4-2 . . CASSQMGSSVNTGELFF TGTGCCAGCAGCCAGATGGGGAGTAGCGTCAACACCGGGGAGCTGTTTTTT
TRBJ2-1 TRBV7-8 . . CASSRGTNGEQFF TGTGCCAGCAGCCGAGGGACAAACGGTGAGCAGTTCTTC
TRBJ2-5 TRBV5-4 . . CASSLAHRPNEAQYF TGTGCCAGCAGCTTGGCTCACCGACCTAATGAGGCCCAGTACTTC
TRBJ1-1 TRBV28 TRBD1 . CASSLRAGGVRATEAFF TGTGCCAGCAGTTTACGGGCAGGGGGCGTTCGGGCCACTGAAGCTTTCTTT
TRBJ2-2 TRBV2 . . CASLGRKNTGELFF TGTGCCAGCCTGGGACGGAAGAACACCGGGGAGCTGTTTTTT
TRBJ2-7 TRBV28 TRBD2 . CASTPGGAAYEQYF TGTGCCAGCACCCCGGGGGGGGCCGCCTACGAGCAGTACTTC
TRBJ1-5 TRBV19 . . CASSTPQEPQHF TGTGCCAGTAGTACCCCACAAGAGCCCCAGCATTTT
TRBJ1-1 TRBV5-1 . . CASSDHGQLTEAFF TGCGCCAGCAGCGACCACGGACAACTCACTGAAGCTTTCTTT
TRBJ2-7 TRBV29-1 TRBD1 . CSVETGGSYEQYF TGCAGCGTTGAAACAGGGGGCTCCTACGAGCAGTACTTC
TRBJ2-3 TRBV5-4 . . CASSLGRQGSGTQYF TGTGCCAGCAGCTTGGGAAGGCAGGGAAGTGGTACGCAGTATTTT
TRBJ2-1 TRBV9 TRBD2 . CASSVRDYTSNEQFF TGTGCCAGCAGCGTAAGGGACTACACCTCGAATGAGCAGTTCTTC
TRBJ2-1 TRBV7-8 . few CASSAGTYNEQFF TGTGCCAGCAGCGCGGGGACCTACAATGAGCAGTTCTTC
TRBJ2-3 TRBV18 . . CASSPRRGATDTQYF TGTGCCAGCTCGCCAAGGCGAGGGGCCACAGATACGCAGTATTTT
TRBJ2-3 TRBV27 TRBD1 . CASSPWDSSTDTQYF TGTGCCAGCAGTCCCTGGGACAGTAGCACAGATACGCAGTATTTT
TRBJ2-3 TRBV30 . . CAWRRQIVWYF TGTGCCTGGAGACGACAGATAGTGTGGTATTTT
TRBJ2-3 TRBV6-1 TRBD2 . CASSPRLAEADTQYF TGTGCCAGCAGTCCTCGACTAGCGGAGGCAGATACGCAGTATTTT
TRBJ2-3 TRBV18 . . CASSRDQQDTQYF TGTGCCAGCTCTCGGGACCAGCAGGATACGCAGTATTTT
TRBJ1-2 TRBV29-1 . . CSVQVRDHFYGYTF TGCAGCGTTCAGGTACGGGACCACTTCTATGGCTACACCTTC
TRBJ1-1 TRBV18 TRBD1 once CASSPGQGSTEAFF TGTGCCAGCTCACCAGGACAGGGCAGTACTGAAGCTTTCTTT
TRBJ1-1 TRBV28 . few CASSWGDTEAFF TGTGCCAGCAGTTGGGGGGACACTGAAGCTTTCTTT
TRBJ1-2 TRBV5-4 . . CASSLGGTLNYGYTF TGTGCCAGCAGCTTGGGGGGGACCCTAAACTATGGCTACACCTTC
TRBJ1-3 TRBV19 . . CASSFAHRIPGRNTIYF TGTGCCAGTAGTTTTGCCCACCGGATTCCCGGAAGAAACACCATATATTTT
TRBJ1-3 TRBV18 TRBD1 . CASSPGQGAAGNTIYF TGTGCCAGCTCACCGGGACAGGGGGCGGCTGGAAACACCATATATTTT
TRBJ2-7 TRBV4-1 TRBD2 . CASSQDPLAGAYEQYF TGCGCCAGCAGCCAAGATCCACTAGCGGGCGCCTACGAGCAGTACTTC
TRBJ1-4 TRBV7-9 . . CASSPRPEKLFF TGTGCCAGCAGCCCGCGACCGGAAAAACTGTTTTTT
TRBJ1-4 TRBV5-8 . . CASSPNKRFATNEKLFF TGTGCCAGCAGCCCGAACAAGCGATTTGCAACTAATGAAAAACTGTTTTTT
TRBJ1-5 TRBV5-1 . . CASSLDTTVNQPQHF TGCGCCAGCAGCTTGGATACGACAGTCAATCAGCCCCAGCATTTT
TRBJ2-1 TRBV7-3 TRBD2 . CASSPSVGGTYNEQFF TGTGCCAGCAGCCCCTCGGTGGGGGGGACCTACAATGAGCAGTTCTTC
TRBJ2-2 TRBV27 . . CASSLGNTGELFF TGTGCCAGCAGTTTAGGGAACACCGGGGAGCTGTTTTTT
TRBJ1-1 TRBV11-2 . . CASSLGGADYTEAFF TGTGCCAGCAGCTTAGGGGGGGCGGATTACACTGAAGCTTTCTTT
TRBJ1-1 TRBV6-1 TRBD1 . CASTSGTAMNTEAFF TGTGCCAGCACCTCCGGGACAGCCATGAACACTGAAGCTTTCTTT
TRBJ2-7 TRBV10-3 . . CAISESGGVPLPYEQYF TGTGCCATCAGTGAGTCGGGGGGCGTCCCTCTTCCCTACGAGCAGTACTTC
TRBJ1-5 TRBV5-8 . . CASRSGGWMDNQPQHF TGTGCCAGCAGATCTGGGGGGTGGATGGACAATCAGCCCCAGCATTTT
TRBJ2-7 TRBV14 TRBD2 . CASGSSGRGYEQYF TGTGCCAGCGGCTCGAGCGGGAGAGGCTACGAGCAGTACTTC
TRBJ1-6 TRBV4-2 . . CASSQTPSWSYNSPLHF TGTGCCAGCAGCCAGACACCCTCTTGGTCCTATAATTCACCCCTCCACTTT
TRBJ2-3 TRBV7-2 TRBD2 . CASSLAARGGQDTQYF TGTGCCAGCAGCTTAGCGGCGCGGGGGGGCCAAGATACGCAGTATTTT
TRBJ2-7 TRBV7-9 . few CASSAGTDPYEQYF TGTGCCAGCAGCGCCGGGACCGACCCCTACGAGCAGTACTTC
TRBJ2-7 TRBV4-1 TRBD1 . CASSMTGGSYEQYF TGCGCCAGCAGCATGACAGGGGGTTCCTACGAGCAGTACTTC
TRBJ2-5 TRBV7-2 . . CASSYSSGTQYF TGTGCCAGCAGCTACTCTTCGGGTACCCAGTACTTC
TRBJ2-2 TRBV27 TRBD1 . CASSLSQGATGELFF TGTGCCAGCAGTTTAAGCCAGGGGGCGACCGGGGAGCTGTTTTTT
TRBJ2-6 TRBV11-2 . . CASSFESGLVTSANVLTF TGTGCCAGCAGCTTTGAGTCTGGACTCGTCACGTCGGCCAACGTCCTGACTTTC